One and the same sample provided the 24 T cell receptor beta chains below, sequenced in a study of OX40 agonist ivuxolimab in advanced cancers. The protocol was immunoSEQ multiplex PCR, while the TCRdb copy is restricted to in-frame clones and leaves out a portion. The data show 49,000 or so clones, about 88% seen once. This material consisted of CD4+ or CD8+ T cells sorted from blood, taken in a trial of the OX40 agonist ivuxolimab. The receptors were gathered from an adult with an advanced solid tumor such as melanoma, head and neck, liver or kidney cancer.

V and J are TRBV6-6 and TRBJ2-2; no clear D gene. V lost 3 bases and J lost 5, with 4 bases in between. The CDR3 loop spans 12 amino acids. The germline V gene has CDR1 MNHNY and CDR2 SVGAGI (reference sequence). This CDR3 is CASSYLTGELFF. CDR3 coding DNA: TGTGCCAGCAGTTATCTGACCGGGGAGCTGTTTTTT.

The gene calls are TRBV14 and TRBJ1-2; TRBD1 is a possible D gene (6 bases). Looked up from germline, CDR1 is SGHDN and CDR2 is FVKESK. The V and J ends lost 1 base and 3 bases respectively, with 12 bases between them. This CDR3 spans 15 amino acids. CDR3 sequence: CASSQGPGEYYGYTF. The DNA for the CDR3 is TGTGCCAGCAGCCAAGGGCCAGGGGAGTACTATGGCTACACCTTC.

The chain uses TRBV11-2 and TRBJ1-2; D is uncertain. The germline V and J ends were trimmed by 4 bases and 2 bases, with 17 bases remaining between them. The CDR3 totals 16 residues. CDR1 and CDR2 (germline): SGHAT, FQNNGV. The DNA for the CDR3 is TGTGCCAGCAGCTATCTGACAATCCAAGGAAACTATGGCTACACCTTC. Amino acids: CASSYLTIQGNYGYTF.

The chain is built from TRBV10-2 and TRBJ2-3; tentative D call: TRBD1 (6 bases). The CDR3 totals 19 residues. The ends were cut back, 4 bases at V and 1 base at J, with 24 bases in the middle. CDR1 and CDR2 from the germline V gene are WSHSY and SAAADI. The CDR3 protein is CASSAPQGIYPPGTDTQYF. As DNA, the CDR3 is TGCGCCAGCAGTGCTCCCCAGGGGATATACCCTCCTGGCACAGATACGCAGTATTTT.

This clone came up once. The chain combines TRBV11-2 with TRBJ1-1, with D possibly TRBD1 on 5 matching bases. The V and J ends lost 0 bases and 2 bases respectively, with 22 bases between them. CDR1 is SGHAT, CDR2 FQNNGV, per germline. CDR3 size: 19 residues. Here the CDR3 DNA reads TGTGCCAGCAGCTTAGATTTGACAGCGAGGACTGCCCCTAACACTGAAGCTTTCTTT. Translated: CASSLDLTARTAPNTEAFF.

V and J are TRBV2 and TRBJ2-5, with a weak D call TRBD1 (5 bases). The CDR3 is made up of 14 amino acids. CDR1 is SNHLY, CDR2 FYNNEI, per germline. V was cut by 1 base and J by 2 bases, with 8 bases left in between. The CDR3 protein is CASSEGSGQETQYF. The CDR3 DNA is TGTGCCAGCAGTGAAGGGTCAGGGCAAGAGACCCAGTACTTC.

The chain has TRBV6-1 and TRBJ2-7, with 9 bases lining up with TRBD1. The CDR3 totals 15 residues. V was pared by 1 base and J by 2 bases, with 3 bases of the junction left unmatched. Germline CDR1 and CDR2: MNHNS and SASEGT. The CDR3 loop reads CASSEGTGAPYEQYF. The CDR3 coding sequence is TGTGCCAGCAGTGAAGGGACAGGGGCTCCCTACGAGCAGTACTTC.

This clone was counted once. The rearrangement joins TRBV12-5 to TRBJ1-1; 10 positions agree with TRBD1. V was pared by 6 bases and J by 6 bases, with 7 bases of the junction left unmatched. The CDR3 extends over 14 amino acids. Germline-derived CDR1 and CDR2 are LGHNT and FRNRAP. The CDR3 reads CASGNRDRGPEAFF. The CDR3 DNA follows: TGTGCTAGTGGGAATCGGGACAGGGGCCCTGAAGCTTTCTTT.

V usage is TRBV29-1 and J usage is TRBJ2-3; weak D call: TRBD1 (6 bases). The germline V and J ends were trimmed by 4 bases and 8 bases, with 13 bases remaining between them. From germline, CDR1 is SQVTM and CDR2 ANQGSEA. The CDR3 extends over 12 amino acids. CDR3 in amino acids: CSVVSADSTQYF. The DNA for the CDR3 is TGCAGCGTTGTCAGCGCGGACAGTACGCAGTATTTT.

The rearrangement joins TRBV6-1 to TRBJ2-2, with D perhaps assigned TRBD1 or TRBD2 (5 bases each). The germline CDR1 and CDR2 sequences are MNHNS and SASEGT. This CDR3 is built from 13 residues. Trimming pared 6 bases from V and 3 bases from J, leaving 8 bases between. This chain's CDR3 is CASRGEDTGELFF. CDR3 DNA: TGTGCCAGCAGGGGGGAAGACACCGGGGAGCTGTTTTTT.

The chain combines TRBV6-5 with TRBJ1-1; a weak D match, TRBD1 (6 bases). Trimming shortened V by 7 bases and J by 4 bases, and 7 bases separated the two germline ends. Germline values: CDR1 MNHEY, CDR2 SVGAGI. This CDR3 has 11 residues. In DNA form, the CDR3 reads TGTGCCAGCACCAGGGGCACTGAAGCTTTCTTT. Translated, it gives CASTRGTEAFF.

This chain links TRBV18 with TRBJ2-7, with D unclear. V gave up 3 bases and J gave up 2 bases, with 8 bases separating them. Germline CDR1 KGHSH, CDR2 LQKENI. CDR3 size: 13 residues. Here the CDR3 reads CASSPGLTYEQYF. The CDR3 nucleotides read TGTGCCAGCTCACCGGGTCTTACCTACGAGCAGTACTTC.

This chain links TRBV28 with TRBJ2-7; TRBD2 aligns across 8 bases. CDR1 MDHEN and CDR2 SYDVKM come from the germline V gene. V lost 6 bases, J lost 5 bases, and 12 bases stayed unmatched. The CDR3 runs 15 residues. The CDR3 coding sequence is TGTGCCAGCAGCCTCAGCGGGGGCAGTTATGACGAGCAGTACTTC. Its translation: CASSLSGGSYDEQYF.

For this clone: The same CDR3 is also encoded by other DNA sequences in this sample. The chain employs TRBV4-2 and TRBJ2-1; 7 bases are a match to TRBD1. V was pared by 2 bases and J by 6 bases, with 4 bases of the junction left unmatched. CDR1 is LGHNA, CDR2 YNFKEQ, per germline. The CDR3 consists of 14 residues. The CDR3, as DNA: TGTGCCAGCAGCCAAAGGACAGGTTCCAATGAGCAGTTCTTC. Its translation is CASSQRTGSNEQFF.

V usage is TRBV10-1 and J usage is TRBJ2-1; 11 nucleotides agree with TRBD2. This CDR3 has 16 amino acids. Germline assignment: CDR1 WNHNN and CDR2 SYGVQD (reference sequence). Trimming at V came to 3 bases and at J to 5 bases, leaving 6 bases not matched to a gene. In nucleotides, the CDR3 is TGCGCCAGCAGTGAAGGGCTAGCGGGGGGCGACAATGAGCAGTTCTTC. This translates into CASSEGLAGGDNEQFF.

The V and J genes are TRBV5-1 and TRBJ2-5; 8 bases agree with TRBD2. V dropped 3 bases and J dropped 5; count of bases not matched to a gene: 12. Germline V gene lookup returns CDR1 SGHRS and CDR2 YFSETQ. The CDR3 is made up of 16 amino acids. Written as DNA, the CDR3 is TGCGCCAGCAGCTCACTTAGCGGGAACCGAGCTGAGACCCAGTACTTC. As protein: CASSSLSGNRAETQYF.

The chain is built from TRBV23-1 and TRBJ1-1; 7 nucleotides line up with TRBD1. TRBV23-1 counts as an open reading frame of uncertain function. V shed 3 bases and J 10 bases; nucleotides not matched to a gene: 5. The CDR3 contains 12 residues. In nucleotides, the CDR3 is TGCGCCAGCAGTCAGGGGACAGTGGGAGCTTTCTTT. Its protein is CASSQGTVGAFF.

This clone was detected only a few times. The chain couples TRBV9 to TRBJ1-2, with TRBD1 matching 7 bases. After removal of 1 base from V and 4 bases from J, the junction contained 7 bases not matched to a gene. The length of the CDR3 is 15 residues. Germline lookup yields CDR1 SGDLS and CDR2 YYNGEE. CDR3 coding DNA: TGTGCCAGCAGCGTACGGGACAGTTTTCTCTATGGCTACACCTTC. The encoded protein is CASSVRDSFLYGYTF.

CDR3 DNA sequence: TGCGCCAGCAGCCTCGAGCGGGGTAGAGGCAATGAGCAGTTCTTC. Translated, it gives CASSLERGRGNEQFF. The chain links TRBV5-1 to TRBJ2-1; 7 nucleotides agree with TRBD2. The length of the CDR3 is 15 residues. Germline CDR1 reads SGHRS; CDR2 reads YFSETQ. V lost 4 bases and J lost 6; bases outside the gene matches: 10.

The chain links TRBV7-9 to TRBJ1-1; D is ambiguous. Trimming stripped 1 base from V and 2 bases from J, with 8 bases between. Germline V lookup: CDR1 SEHNR, CDR2 FQNEAQ (reference sequence). The CDR3 runs to 14 residues. DNA of the CDR3: TGTGCCAGCAGCTTAGATAGCAGCAACACTGAAGCTTTCTTT. Amino acids: CASSLDSSNTEAFF.

The J gene is TRBJ2-2, the V gene TRBV5-8; 7 bases match TRBD2. Germline V lookup: CDR1 SGHTS, CDR2 YDEGEE. V shed 0 bases, J shed 5 bases, and the junction held 13 bases outside the gene matches. This CDR3 is built from 18 residues. The CDR3 protein is CASSLEGNLAARTGELFF. CDR3 DNA: TGTGCCAGCAGCTTGGAAGGGAATCTAGCGGCTAGAACCGGGGAGCTGTTTTTT.

The chain combines TRBV6-6 with TRBJ1-2; weak D call: TRBD1 (5 bases). Trimming stripped 5 bases from V and 4 bases from J, with 14 bases between. CDR1 is MNHNY, CDR2 SVGAGI, per germline (reference sequence). CDR3 size: 14 residues. CDR3 region: CASSTQTEFYGYTF. CDR3 in DNA: TGTGCCAGCAGTACCCAGACAGAATTCTATGGCTACACCTTC.

This clone was observed once. The V and J genes are TRBV19 and TRBJ1-1, with TRBD1 matching 8 bases. With 3 bases clipped from V and 4 bases from J, the junction kept 7 bases outside the gene matches. Germline V CDR1 and CDR2: LNHDA, SQIVND (reference sequence). There are 15 residues in the CDR3. CDR3: CASSMTGAGGTEAFF. CDR3 bases: TGTGCCAGTAGTATGACAGGGGCGGGGGGCACTGAAGCTTTCTTT.

The genes are TRBV19 and TRBJ1-5; D call uncertain. Trimming stripped 6 bases from V and 1 base from J, with 13 bases between. CDR1 is LNHDA and CDR2 is SQIVND in the germline V gene (reference sequence). CDR3 length: 15 amino acids. CDR3 sequence (DNA): TGTGCCAGTAGGGAGGGTCAAGGGAGCAATCAGCCCCAGCATTTT. Protein: CASREGQGSNQPQHF.